This T cell receptor (beta chain) was sequenced in a study of OX40 agonist ivuxolimab in advanced cancers. Study-wide results and caveats: Certain nonresponders additionally had low normalized T-cell clonal expansion.

This CDR3 spans 16 amino acids. Trimming cost V 7 bases and J 1 base, with 14 bases left between them. CDR1 SGHNT and CDR2 YENEEA come from the germline V gene. Assay: immunoSEQ multiplex PCR; the TCRdb copy retains only in-frame clones and omits some. This table holds about 73,000 clones, around 90% found once. Points on this clone: Antigen: not known.

The TCR was taken from an adult with an advanced solid tumor such as melanoma, head and neck, liver or kidney cancer. The J gene is TRBJ2-6, the V gene TRBV11-3, with D tentatively TRBD1 (6 bases). The sample was CD4+ or CD8+ T cells sorted from blood, taken in a trial of the OX40 agonist ivuxolimab. The CDR3 is CASTTIDRSGANVLTF. Here the CDR3 DNA reads TGTGCCAGCACCACAATAGACAGGTCTGGGGCCAACGTCCTGACTTTC.